These 14 T cell receptor beta chains were sequenced from one sample in a study of blood T cell repertoires in COVID-19. Assay: immunoSEQ multiplex PCR; the TCRdb copy retains only in-frame clones and omits some. The data hold some 390,000 clones, with approximately 90% observed a single time. Sequenced sample: PBMCs or T cells enriched from blood (not recorded which). All receptors come from a young man who had recovered from COVID-19.

CDR3 nucleotide sequence: TGTGCCACCCTTCCCCGGCGAGAGGGGGTAAGGAATCAGCCCCAGCATTTT. It specifies CATLPRREGVRNQPQHF. The chain couples TRBV27 to TRBJ1-5; D possibly corresponds to TRBD1 (6 bases). Germline V gene data show CDR1 as MNHEY and CDR2 as SMNVEV (reference sequence). V lost 10 bases to trimming and J lost 4 bases, with 26 bases between them. The length of the CDR3 is 17 residues.

This clone appeared a few times. V and J are TRBV15 and TRBJ1-4; TRBD1 is a possible D gene (6 bases). The CDR3 consists of 16 residues. With 5 bases removed from V and 10 bases from J, the gap between germline ends came to 23 bases. Germline CDR1 reads LNHNV; CDR2 reads YYDKDF (reference sequence). In DNA form, the CDR3 reads TGTGCCACCAGCCCTCGAGGACAGAATGTGGTAGGAAAACTGTTTTTT. Encoded protein: CATSPRGQNVVGKLFF.

This chain joins TRBV6-9 and TRBJ2-7; D perhaps matches TRBD1 (6 bases). The CDR3 consists of 14 residues. The V and J ends lost 3 bases and 6 bases respectively, with 15 bases between them. Looked up from germline, CDR1 is MNHGY and CDR2 is SVAAGI. CDR3 amino acids: CASSYPNRVLEQYF. CDR3 coding DNA: TGTGCCAGCAGTTACCCTAACAGGGTACTCGAGCAGTACTTC.

V usage is TRBV7-3 and J usage is TRBJ2-3, with D possibly matching TRBD1 (5 bases). This CDR3 comprises 17 residues. Germline V CDR1 and CDR2: SGHTA, FQGTGA. Trimming took off 5 bases at V and 0 bases at J, with 18 bases between the two ends. Here the CDR3 DNA reads TGTGCCAGCAGCATAGGGGCGGCAGGGATTAGCACAGATACGCAGTATTTT. Protein sequence: CASSIGAAGISTDTQYF.

The chain links TRBV10-3 to TRBJ2-3; 11 bases agree with TRBD2. V was pared by 10 bases and J by 5 bases, with 8 bases of the junction left unmatched. Germline loops: CDR1 ENHRY, CDR2 SYGVKD. This CDR3 is built from 14 residues. CDR3 bases: TGTGCCACCGCCGGCGGACTAGCGGGAGATACGCAGTATTTT. It translates to CATAGGLAGDTQYF.

The chain recombines TRBV28 with TRBJ2-2; 7 bases line up with TRBD1. Germline-derived CDR1 and CDR2 are MDHEN and SYDVKM. V shed 7 bases and J 2 bases; nucleotides not matched to a gene: 4. The length of the CDR3 is 14 residues. Here the CDR3 reads CASTDRVNTGELFF. CDR3 in DNA: TGTGCCAGCACCGACAGGGTTAACACCGGGGAGCTGTTTTTT.

The chain is built from TRBV10-1 and TRBJ2-1; perhaps TRBD2 as D (7 bases). The CDR3 length is 16 residues. The germline CDR1 and CDR2 sequences are WNHNN and SYGVQD (reference sequence). Trimming stripped 4 bases from V and 3 bases from J, with 16 bases between. In nucleotides, the CDR3 is TGCGCCAGCAGTGTGGGGGGGCTAGCGGACTACAATGAGCAGTTCTTC. It codes for CASSVGGLADYNEQFF.

The J gene is TRBJ1-5, the V gene TRBV18; possibly TRBD1 for D (6 bases). Germline V gene sequence: CDR1 KGHSH, CDR2 LQKENI. V lost 3 bases and J 1 base, leaving 13 bases between the germline ends. The length of the CDR3 is 16 residues. CDR3 sequence reads: CASSPGTPASNQPQHF. CDR3 in DNA: TGTGCCAGCTCACCCGGGACACCCGCGAGCAATCAGCCCCAGCATTTT.

The V and J genes are TRBV7-8 and TRBJ2-5, with 7 bases lining up with TRBD2. This CDR3 has 15 amino acids. CDR1 is SGHVS, CDR2 FQNEAQ, per germline. The V segment lost 1 base and the J segment 6 bases; nucleotides outside the gene matches: 8. Here the CDR3 reads CASSLEETSYKTQYF. The CDR3 region has the DNA TGTGCCAGCAGCTTAGAAGAGACTAGCTACAAGACCCAGTACTTC.

The chain uses TRBV10-3 and TRBJ2-1, with 11 bases identical to TRBD2. Trimming cost V 3 bases and J 8 bases; bases outside gene matches: 9. CDR1 is ENHRY and CDR2 is SYGVKD in the germline V gene. CDR3 length equals 16 residues. The CDR3 sequence is CAISDYSGRARDEQFF. In nucleotides, the CDR3 is TGTGCCATCAGTGACTATAGCGGGAGGGCCAGGGATGAGCAGTTCTTC.

The J gene is TRBJ1-2, the V gene TRBV28; TRBD1 might be the D (6 bases). The CDR3 consists of 15 residues. V was cut by 6 bases and J by 3 bases, with 17 bases left in between. Germline V gene data show CDR1 as MDHEN and CDR2 as SYDVKM. As DNA, the CDR3 is TGTGCCAGCAGCTCGGATCTTGAGGGGGACTATGGCTACACCTTC. This encodes CASSSDLEGDYGYTF.

The chain links TRBV5-6 to TRBJ2-3, with D hard to call. The CDR3 contains 13 residues. Trimming stripped 2 bases from V and 4 bases from J, with 8 bases between. Germline V gene data show CDR1 as SGHDT and CDR2 as YYEEEE. The DNA for the CDR3 is TGTGCCAGCAGCTTTCCCCCCGCAGATACGCAGTATTTT. Amino acids: CASSFPPADTQYF.

The J gene is TRBJ1-4, the V gene TRBV27; TRBD1 might be the D (5 bases). The CDR3 spans 12 residues. Looked up from germline, CDR1 is MNHEY and CDR2 is SMNVEV (reference sequence). V was shortened by 7 bases and J by 10 bases, with 13 bases between the two germline ends. CDR3 loop: CASKIGGGKLFF. For the CDR3, the DNA is TGTGCCAGCAAGATCGGCGGGGGAAAACTGTTTTTT.

The chain uses TRBV29-1 and TRBJ1-5, with D perhaps matching TRBD1 (6 bases). The CDR3 runs 13 residues. The V end lost 6 bases, the J end lost 9 bases, and 18 bases lay between the germline ends. Germline CDR1 and CDR2: SQVTM and ANQGSEA. The DNA of the CDR3 is TGCAGCGTATCCGGGACAATGGAGGCGCCCCAGCATTTT. It yields the protein CSVSGTMEAPQHF.